This TCR beta chain was profiled in a study of blood T cell repertoires in COVID-19. Study information: Acute and convalescent COVID-19 samples came from the United States, Italy and Spain.

V dropped 8 bases and J dropped 0 bases, with 11 bases sitting between them. CDR3 size: 14 residues. The germline V gene has CDR1 MNHEY and CDR2 SVGAGI. This clone was counted once. This table comes from immunoSEQ multiplex PCR, and its TCRdb copy is limited to in-frame clones, with some not included. The table shows roughly 140,000 clones, with approximately 80% occurring only once. V and J are TRBV6-5 and TRBJ1-5, with D tentatively TRBD1 (5 bases). The sequenced sample consisted of peripheral blood. The receptor's source is a human donor with acute or convalescent COVID-19. The donor label of this sample is uncertain. CDR3 DNA sequence: TGTGCCAGCGGGGCAGGGTATAGCAATCAGCCCCAGCATTTT. It is translated as CASGAGYSNQPQHF.